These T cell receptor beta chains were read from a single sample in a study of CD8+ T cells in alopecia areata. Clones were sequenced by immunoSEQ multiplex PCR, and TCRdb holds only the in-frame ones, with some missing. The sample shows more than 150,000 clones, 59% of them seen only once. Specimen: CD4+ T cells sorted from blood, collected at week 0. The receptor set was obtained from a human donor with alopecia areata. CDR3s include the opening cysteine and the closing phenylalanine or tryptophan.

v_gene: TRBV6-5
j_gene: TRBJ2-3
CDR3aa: CASRSSTDTQYF

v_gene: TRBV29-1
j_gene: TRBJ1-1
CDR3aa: CSVDVQGINTEAFF

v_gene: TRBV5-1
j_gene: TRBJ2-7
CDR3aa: CASSLDYEQYF

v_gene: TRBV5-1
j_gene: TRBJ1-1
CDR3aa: CASSRRTGDNTEAFF

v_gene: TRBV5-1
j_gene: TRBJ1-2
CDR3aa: CASSLEAGDYGYTF

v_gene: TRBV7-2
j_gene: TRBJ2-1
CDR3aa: CASSLGSLDLSDEQFF

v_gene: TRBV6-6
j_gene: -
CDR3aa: CASSYSNVRGENEQYF

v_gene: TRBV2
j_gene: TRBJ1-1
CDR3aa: CASRPQGVTEAFF

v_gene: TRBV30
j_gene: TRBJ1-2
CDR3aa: CAADLYTF

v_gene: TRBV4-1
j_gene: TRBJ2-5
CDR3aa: CASSQDKVSRKEETQYF

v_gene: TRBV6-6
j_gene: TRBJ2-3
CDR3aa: CASIREGATDTQYF

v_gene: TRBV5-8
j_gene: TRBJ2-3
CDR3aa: CASSLTGAGTDTQYF

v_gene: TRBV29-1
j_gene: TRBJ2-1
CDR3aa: CSVFGNAGLAGNNEQFF

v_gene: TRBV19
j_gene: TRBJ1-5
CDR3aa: CASSKQDSNQPQHF

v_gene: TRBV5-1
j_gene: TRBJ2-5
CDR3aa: CASSVGQNQETQYF

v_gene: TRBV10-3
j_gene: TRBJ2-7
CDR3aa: CAISEDRGNEQYF

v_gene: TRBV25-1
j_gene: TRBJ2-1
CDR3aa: CASSDTSSNEQFF

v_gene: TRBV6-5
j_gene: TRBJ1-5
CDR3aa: CASSYPTGKTQPQHF

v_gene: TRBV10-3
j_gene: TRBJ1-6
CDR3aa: CAISERGLISPLHF

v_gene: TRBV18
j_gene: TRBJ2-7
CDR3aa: CASSQLEAEQYF

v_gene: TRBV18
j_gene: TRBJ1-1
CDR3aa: CASSNRDRVGRNTEAFF

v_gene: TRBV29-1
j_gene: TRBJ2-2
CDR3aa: CSVEGTGGTGELFF

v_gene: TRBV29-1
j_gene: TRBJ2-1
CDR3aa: CSVRPGTSLNEQFF

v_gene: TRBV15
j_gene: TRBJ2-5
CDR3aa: CATSRDRGQETQYF

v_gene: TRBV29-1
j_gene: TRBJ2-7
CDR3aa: CSVAWAAYEQYF

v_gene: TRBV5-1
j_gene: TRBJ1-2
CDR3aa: CASSSPALRGDGYTF

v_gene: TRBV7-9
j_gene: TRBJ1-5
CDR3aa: CASSLGDANQPQHF

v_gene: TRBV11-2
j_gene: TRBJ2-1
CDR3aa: CASSFLISGGAGNEQFF

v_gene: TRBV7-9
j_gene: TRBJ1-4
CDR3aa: CASSLNERPEGEKLFF

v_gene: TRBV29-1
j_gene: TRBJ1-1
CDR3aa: CSVGDRVGTEAFF

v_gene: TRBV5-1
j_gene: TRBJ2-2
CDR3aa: CASIAGQANTGELFF

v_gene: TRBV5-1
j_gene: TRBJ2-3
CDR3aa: CASSYGLAGGFTDTQYF

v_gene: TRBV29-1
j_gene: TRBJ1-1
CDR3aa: CSVEARTGLLRNTEAFF

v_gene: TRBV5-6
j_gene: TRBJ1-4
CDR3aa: CASSRGGSQGEKLFF

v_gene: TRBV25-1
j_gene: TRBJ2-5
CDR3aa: CASSEAGGQSAETQYF

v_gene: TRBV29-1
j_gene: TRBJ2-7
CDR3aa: CSVEKNGAYEQYF

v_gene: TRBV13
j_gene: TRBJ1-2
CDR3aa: CASSSPGGDGYTF

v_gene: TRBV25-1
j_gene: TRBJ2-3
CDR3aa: CASSEMGFGSSTDTQYF

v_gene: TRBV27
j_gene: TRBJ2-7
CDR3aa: CASESYRASSYEQYF

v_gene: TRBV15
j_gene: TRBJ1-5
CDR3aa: CATSRDKINDQPQHF

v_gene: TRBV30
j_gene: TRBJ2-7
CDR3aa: CAWRGLGTFYEQYF

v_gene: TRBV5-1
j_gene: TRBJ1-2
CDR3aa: CASSSDINYGYTF

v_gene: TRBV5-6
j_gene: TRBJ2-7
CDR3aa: CASSLFPRQGTYEQYF

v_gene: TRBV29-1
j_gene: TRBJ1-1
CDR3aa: CSVHRRGRETEAFF

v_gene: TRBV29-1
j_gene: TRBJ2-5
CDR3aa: CSAGFRRGKETQYF

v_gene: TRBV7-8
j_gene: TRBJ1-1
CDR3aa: CASSSRVQNTEAFF

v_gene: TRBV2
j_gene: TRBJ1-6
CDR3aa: CASSESGQDSPLHF

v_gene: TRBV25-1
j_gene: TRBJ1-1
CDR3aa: CASSGGTKAFF

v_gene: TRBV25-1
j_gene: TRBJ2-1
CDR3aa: CASSEIGLAGVTVGFF

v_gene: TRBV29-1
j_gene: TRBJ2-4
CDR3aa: CSVAGRQELNIQYF

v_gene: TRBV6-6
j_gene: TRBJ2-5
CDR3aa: CASSTGLRETQYF

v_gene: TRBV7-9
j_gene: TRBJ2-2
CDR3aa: CASRSQGRTGELFF